This TCR beta chain comes out of a study of T cell responses to AZD1222 COVID-19 vaccine. Study-level results: Spike was spanned by vaccine-associated CD4 TCRs, with dominance at 160-218 and 743-854. Most donors were white British and more were female, and clonal diversity was possibly underestimated. Reportedly, nearly half the spike-specific TCRs target unmutated variant regions. An increase in Spike-specific TCR breadth and depth was observed after two AZD1222 doses.

Libraries were prepared by immunoSEQ multiplex PCR; TCRdb keeps only in-frame clonotypes and omits some of them. The sample has fewer than 150,000 clones, around 93% seen once. The CDR3 spans 16 residues. Germline lookup yields CDR1 LGHDT and CDR2 YNNKEL (reference sequence). V shed 0 bases and J 4 bases; nucleotides not matched to a gene: 6. About this clone: Its cognate antigen is unknown.

This TCR came from an adult in good health. Here the sequenced sample was peripheral blood, taken on day 0 of AZD1222 vaccination. V usage is TRBV3-1 (or the pseudogene TRBV3-2) and J usage is TRBJ2-3; 8 nucleotides match TRBD2. The CDR3 DNA is TGTGCCAGCAGCCAAGATGGGACTAGAAGATCAGATACGCAGTATTTT. It codes for CASSQDGTRRSDTQYF.